This TCR beta chain came from a study of T cell clonality in common variable immunodeficiency. Assay used: immunoSEQ multiplex PCR; TCRdb lists only in-frame clones, some missing. Recorded here are 75,000 to 85,000 clones, none singletons. This clone appeared many times. The read stops 3 residues short of the end of the CDR3; the missing end is completed from the germline J gene. Patients and controls were mostly of Caucasian heritage. The CDR3 sequence is 15 residues long. The germline V gene encodes CDR1 SGHVS and CDR2 FQNEAQ. V dropped 5 bases and J dropped 0; count of bases not matched to a gene: 4.

Sequences were obtained from peripheral blood mononuclear cells. The chain is built from TRBV7-8 and TRBJ2-1; 7 bases match TRBD2. The sequence came from a person aged 18 to 75 in good health. CDR3 in amino acids: CASSRSGTSYNEQFF. Partial CDR3 DNA: TGTGCCAGCAGCCGCAGCGGGACCTCCTACAATGAG.